Detailed here is one T cell receptor (beta chain). This entry is derived from a study of blood T cell repertoires in COVID-19. Study-level information: From the United States, Italy and Spain came samples of acute and convalescent COVID-19. PBMCs, B-cell-depleted T cells, or T cells were the source of the cDNA or gDNA that made up the material.

Original analysis: Nucleated cell counts were estimated from reference gene primer amplification. TCRdb keeps only in-frame clones here, not all; method: immunoSEQ multiplex PCR. The DNA was the basis for D and trimming; V, J and clone size are from that table. Of about 40,000 clones detected, about 88% appear once; the ten largest clones hold roughly 19%. The sequence was collected from a man aged 50-60 years in a cohort sampled during active COVID-19. Material for sequencing was peripheral blood.

Written as DNA, the CDR3 is TGCGCCAGCAGCTTGGGCACGCCCGGCTACAATGAGCAGTTCTTC. It specifies CASSLGTPGYNEQFF. This sequence joins TRBV5-1 and TRBJ2-1; D gene unclear. Germline CDR1 reads SGHRS; CDR2 reads YFSETQ. The length of the CDR3 is 15 residues. The ends were cut back, 0 bases at V and 3 bases at J, with 10 bases in the middle.